The rows below give T cell receptor beta chains drawn from one sample of a study of post-analysis software for immune sequencing data. TCRdb recomputed calls from the PCR reads with MiXCR, one row per CDR3 protein. The table lists around 400,000 distinct CDR3 sequences, 30% to 45% of them singletons, with under 9% in the top ten. Sequencing was done on a sample of blood. The source of these receptors is a girl aged 2-10 years with multiple sclerosis. CDR3s include the opening cysteine and the closing phenylalanine or tryptophan. A D gene is named only where the DNA matches it firmly. Clone size is stated in some rows and not others, as once, few, many or a class when expanded.

J gene: TRBJ1-2
V gene: TRBV7-2
D gene: TRBD1
clone size: many
CDR3 DNA: TGTGCCAGCAGCCCGGGGACAGAGGCGTGGGGCTACACCTTC
CDR3 protein: CASSPGTEAWGYTF

J gene: TRBJ1-2
V gene: TRBV6-6
D gene: NA
clone size: NA
CDR3 DNA: TGTGCCAGCAGTTACCGGGACCCAGCCTGGGGCTACACCTTC
CDR3 protein: CASSYRDPAWGYTF

J gene: TRBJ1-4
V gene: TRBV19
D gene: NA
clone size: NA
CDR3 DNA: TGTGCCAGTAGGCGAATATCGGGGGCCTCGAATGAAAAACTGTTTTTT
CDR3 protein: CASRRISGASNEKLFF

J gene: TRBJ1-1
V gene: TRBV6-6
D gene: NA
clone size: few
CDR3 DNA: TGTGCCAGCAGACCCGACAGTCTAGCTGAAGCTTTCTTT
CDR3 protein: CASRPDSLAEAFF

J gene: TRBJ2-1
V gene: TRBV7-6
D gene: TRBD1
clone size: NA
CDR3 DNA: TGTGCCAGCAGCCCGTTAGGGGGACAGCAATTCACCTACAATGAGCAGTTCTTC
CDR3 protein: CASSPLGGQQFTYNEQFF

J gene: TRBJ2-1
V gene: TRBV3-1
D gene: NA
clone size: NA
CDR3 DNA: TGTGCCTCAGAGTCCGCTTCCTACAATGAGCAGTTCTTC
CDR3 protein: CASESASYNEQFF

J gene: TRBJ2-3
V gene: TRBV12-3/TRBV12-4
D gene: NA
clone size: once
CDR3 DNA: TGTGCCAGCAGTCCCGGTCGTAGCACAGATACGCAGTATTTT
CDR3 protein: CASSPGRSTDTQYF

J gene: TRBJ2-1
V gene: TRBV4-1
D gene: TRBD2
clone size: NA
CDR3 DNA: TGCGCCAGCAGCCCCTTGAGGTTGCTAGCGGGAAACAATGAGCAGTTCTTC
CDR3 protein: CASSPLRLLAGNNEQFF

J gene: TRBJ2-1
V gene: TRBV12-3/TRBV12-4
D gene: TRBD1
clone size: NA
CDR3 DNA: TGTGCCAGCACGGGACAGGGTAGCAATGAGCAGTTCTTC
CDR3 protein: CASTGQGSNEQFF

J gene: TRBJ2-5
V gene: TRBV27
D gene: TRBD1
clone size: few
CDR3 DNA: TGTGCCAGCAGCAGGGGGCTGCTGGAGACCCAGTACTTC
CDR3 protein: CASSRGLLETQYF

J gene: TRBJ2-1
V gene: TRBV5-1
D gene: TRBD2
clone size: few
CDR3 DNA: TGCGCCAGCAGCTTGGGGCTAGCGGGATGGTACAATGAGCAGTTCTTC
CDR3 protein: CASSLGLAGWYNEQFF

J gene: TRBJ1-6
V gene: TRBV28
D gene: TRBD1
clone size: NA
CDR3 DNA: TGTGCCAGCATGCCCGACAGGGCCCCCAATTCACCCCTCCACTTT
CDR3 protein: CASMPDRAPNSPLHF

J gene: TRBJ1-6
V gene: TRBV27
D gene: NA
clone size: NA
CDR3 DNA: TGTGCCAGCAAGATGGGGCGTTCACCCCTCCACTTT
CDR3 protein: CASKMGRSPLHF

J gene: TRBJ2-5
V gene: TRBV29-1
D gene: TRBD1
clone size: few
CDR3 DNA: TGCAGCGTTGATTTGTTGGGACAGGGATATCAAGAGACCCAGTACTTC
CDR3 protein: CSVDLLGQGYQETQYF

J gene: TRBJ2-3
V gene: TRBV10-3
D gene: NA
clone size: NA
CDR3 DNA: TGTGCCATCAGTGGGACCCAGCGAGGTAGCTACCAGTATTTT
CDR3 protein: CAISGTQRGSYQYF

J gene: TRBJ2-1
V gene: TRBV20-1
D gene: NA
clone size: NA
CDR3 DNA: TGCAGTGCTATGGGACGCCTCTCCTACAATGAGCAGTTCTTC
CDR3 protein: CSAMGRLSYNEQFF

J gene: TRBJ1-4
V gene: TRBV30
D gene: NA
clone size: NA
CDR3 DNA: TGTGCCTGGAGTCGGTTTGTGGGGTTAGAGGAAAAACTGTTTTTT
CDR3 protein: CAWSRFVGLEEKLFF

J gene: TRBJ2-1
V gene: TRBV7-3
D gene: NA
clone size: NA
CDR3 DNA: TGTGCCAGCAGCTTAATTGAGGGCAGCTACAATGAGCAGTTCTTC
CDR3 protein: CASSLIEGSYNEQFF

J gene: TRBJ2-1
V gene: TRBV11-2
D gene: TRBD2
clone size: NA
CDR3 DNA: TGTGCCAGCAGCTTAGGCCCGGGACTAGCGGGAGGTGAGCAGTTCTTC
CDR3 protein: CASSLGPGLAGGEQFF